Listed here are 14 T cell receptor beta chains from one sample, sequenced in a study of TIL therapy for anti-PD-1-resistant metastatic lung cancer. The sample's time point: pre-treatment sample, taken before nivolumab and TIL therapy. The immunoSEQ assay was v3. Libraries were prepared by immunoSEQ multiplex PCR; TCRdb keeps only in-frame clonotypes and omits some of them. The sample has 45,000 to 75,000 clones, 69% seen once; the top ten hold over 6.5%. The starting material was blood, obtained at baseline. All receptors derive from a person aged 25-80 years with non-small cell lung cancer.

This clone has only a few counts. This chain connects TRBV7-3 to TRBJ2-1; D gene ambiguous. Between the trimmed V and J ends, which lost 5 bases and 0 bases, there was a span of 11 bases. The CDR3 consists of 15 residues. Germline V gene data show CDR1 as SGHTA and CDR2 as FQGTGA. The CDR3, as DNA: TGTGCCAGCAGCACCCAGCGTAGCTCCTACAATGAGCAGTTCTTC. Translated, it gives CASSTQRSSYNEQFF. Full variable domain (missing parts from reference TRBV7-3 and TRBJ2-1): GAGVSQTPSNKVTEKGKYVELRCDPISGHTALYWYRQSLGQGPEFLIYFQGTGAADDSGLPNDRFFAVRPEGSVSTLKIQRTERGDSAVYLCASSTQRSSYNEQFFGPGTRLTVL.

The rearrangement links TRBV7-8 to TRBJ1-2; TRBD1 matches 9 bases. The CDR3 is 14 residues long. Germline trimming cut 4 bases from V and 5 bases from J; bases unmatched to any gene: 5. Germline loops: CDR1 SGHVS, CDR2 FQNEAQ. CDR3 amino acids: CASSSTGGAYGYTF. The CDR3, as DNA: TGTGCCAGCAGCTCCACAGGGGGCGCTTATGGCTACACCTTC.

Sample share makes this clone medium-sized. The genes are TRBV19 and TRBJ2-7; 10 bases are shared with TRBD1. Germline CDR1 and CDR2: LNHDA and SQIVND (reference sequence). CDR3 length equals 15 residues. V trimming: 3 bases; J trimming: 5 bases; junction bases outside the gene matches: 7. The CDR3 region is CASSIGTGARDEQYF. DNA of the CDR3: TGTGCCAGTAGTATTGGGACAGGGGCGAGGGACGAGCAGTACTTC.

The J gene is TRBJ2-7, the V gene TRBV9, with a possible D match to TRBD1 (6 bases). In germline, CDR1 is SGDLS, CDR2 YYNGEE. Between the trimmed V and J ends, which lost 0 bases and 3 bases, there was a span of 16 bases. This CDR3 comprises 16 residues. CDR3 nucleotide sequence: TGTGCCAGCAGCGTAGAAGGGGGAATTTCAATCTACGAGCAGTACTTC. Amino acids: CASSVEGGISIYEQYF.

The CDR3 is CASSFQARGGYTF. The CDR3 DNA is TGTGCCAGCAGCTTTCAGGCCAGAGGGGGCTACACCTTC. V and J are TRBV7-9 and TRBJ1-2; no reliable D call. CDR3 size: 13 residues. CDR1 SEHNR and CDR2 FQNEAQ come from the germline V gene (reference sequence). The V end was cut by 3 bases, the J end by 8 bases, with 13 bases between.

The chain joins TRBV7-6 to TRBJ1-3; the D is unclear. Germline V lookup: CDR1 SGHVS, CDR2 FNYEAQ. The CDR3 length is 16 residues. Between the trimmed V and J ends, which lost 3 bases and 4 bases, there was a span of 16 bases. CDR3 nucleotide sequence: TGTGCCAGCAGCTTCCTCGTCAGCAATCAAGGAAACACCATATATTTT. It specifies CASSFLVSNQGNTIYF.

This clone was seen more than once but under ten times. The genes are TRBV7-8 and TRBJ1-5; D is unclear. V was trimmed by 1 base and J by 7 bases, leaving 8 bases between them. Germline CDR1 and CDR2: SGHVS and FQNEAQ. This CDR3 comprises 13 residues. CDR3 in amino acids: CASSLDGRQPQHF. CDR3 sequence (DNA): TGTGCCAGCAGCTTAGACGGGCGACAGCCCCAGCATTTT.

This clone was counted between two and nine times. The V gene is TRBV5-1, the J gene TRBJ1-4; D gene uncertain. This CDR3 is 13 amino acids long. Trimming cost V 1 base and J 5 bases, with 6 bases left between them. The germline V gene encodes CDR1 SGHRS and CDR2 YFSETQ. The CDR3 spells CASSLWENEKLFF. The CDR3 DNA reads TGCGCCAGCAGCTTGTGGGAGAATGAAAAACTGTTTTTT.

The J gene is TRBJ1-1, the V gene TRBV6-5; TRBD1 might be the D (6 bases). The V end lost 2 bases, the J end lost 5 bases, and 12 bases lay between the germline ends. This CDR3 region has 14 residues. Germline CDR1 and CDR2: MNHEY and SVGAGI. The CDR3 DNA sequence: TGTGCCAGCAGTTACGTCCAGGGGAGGACTGAAGCTTTCTTT. This encodes CASSYVQGRTEAFF.

The CDR3 spells CASSEAGTVNTGELFF. DNA of the CDR3: TGTGCCAGCAGTGAAGCCGGGACGGTGAACACCGGGGAGCTGTTTTTT. The rearrangement uses TRBV6-1 and TRBJ2-2, with D perhaps being TRBD1 or TRBD2 (5 bases each). The CDR3 is 16 residues long. Germline V gene data show CDR1 as MNHNS and CDR2 as SASEGT. V lost 0 bases to trimming and J lost 1 base, with 9 bases between them.

The chain combines TRBV4-2 with TRBJ2-1, with 9 bases matching TRBD2. CDR3 length: 15 amino acids. CDR1 and CDR2 (germline): LGHNA, YNFKEQ. V gave up 2 bases and J gave up 6 bases; unmatched junction bases: 5. The CDR3 spells CASSQFGTSTNEQFF. In DNA, the CDR3 is TGTGCCAGCAGCCAATTTGGGACTAGCACCAATGAGCAGTTCTTC.

In its sample, this clone was seen a few times. The chain links TRBV2 to TRBJ2-7; a possible D gene is TRBD1 (6 bases). The V and J ends lost 8 bases and 3 bases respectively, with 20 bases between them. CDR3 size: 15 residues. The germline gives CDR1 SNHLY, CDR2 FYNNEI. CDR3 nucleotides: TGTGCCAGCTCAATTGTCCCCAGGGGCTTCTACGAGCAGTACTTC. Protein product: CASSIVPRGFYEQYF.

The chain is built from TRBV18 and TRBJ1-5; TRBD1 is a possible D gene (6 bases). The V gene lost 2 bases and the J gene lost 5 bases, with 13 bases spanning the gap. From germline, CDR1 is KGHSH and CDR2 LQKENI. The CDR3 extends over 15 amino acids. The DNA for the CDR3 is TGTGCCAGCTCACCAAGGGCAGGGGTAGATCAGCCCCAGCATTTT. This codes for CASSPRAGVDQPQHF.

This chain uses TRBV5-1 with TRBJ2-5; 8 positions match TRBD2. With V trimmed by 4 bases and J by 4 bases, 6 bases remained unmatched. The germline gives CDR1 SGHRS, CDR2 YFSETQ. The CDR3 is made up of 14 amino acids. Written as DNA, the CDR3 is TGCGCCAGCAGCATGCGGGGGGCCAGAGAGACCCAGTACTTC. Protein: CASSMRGARETQYF.